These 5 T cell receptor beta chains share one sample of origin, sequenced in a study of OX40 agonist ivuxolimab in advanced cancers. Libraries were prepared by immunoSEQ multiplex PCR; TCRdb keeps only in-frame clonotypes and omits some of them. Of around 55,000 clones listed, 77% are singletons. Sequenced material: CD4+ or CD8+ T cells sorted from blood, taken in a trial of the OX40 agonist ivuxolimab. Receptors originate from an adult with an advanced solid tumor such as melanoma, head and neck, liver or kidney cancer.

CDR3 coding DNA: TGTGCCAGCAGCTTAATGGGGGGCTTGGGAAACACCGGGGAGCTGTTTTTT. It yields the protein CASSLMGGLGNTGELFF. The chain links TRBV7-3 to TRBJ2-2, with D possibly called TRBD1 or TRBD2 (6 bases each). Germline CDR1 reads SGHTA; CDR2 reads FQGTGA. V lost 1 base and J 2 bases, leaving 14 bases between the germline ends. CDR3 length: 17 amino acids. Based on the CDR3 plus reference TRBV7-3 and TRBJ2-2, the full variable domain is GAGVSQTPSNKVTEKGKYVELRCDPISGHTALYWYRQSLGQGPEFLIYFQGTGAADDSGLPNDRFFAVRPEGSVSTLKIQRTERGDSAVYLCASSLMGGLGNTGELFFGEGSRLTVL.

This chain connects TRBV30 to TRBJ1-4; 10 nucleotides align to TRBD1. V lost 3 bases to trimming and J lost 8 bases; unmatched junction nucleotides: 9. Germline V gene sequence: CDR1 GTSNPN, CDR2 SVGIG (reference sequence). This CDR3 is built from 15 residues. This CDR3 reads CAWRAAGQGKEKLFF. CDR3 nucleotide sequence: TGTGCCTGGAGGGCAGCGGGACAGGGGAAAGAAAAACTGTTTTTT.

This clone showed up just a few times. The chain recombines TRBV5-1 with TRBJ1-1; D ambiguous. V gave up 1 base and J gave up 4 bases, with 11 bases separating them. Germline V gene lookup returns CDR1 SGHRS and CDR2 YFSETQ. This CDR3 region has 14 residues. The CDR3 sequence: CASSLSFSGTEAFF. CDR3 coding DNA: TGCGCCAGCAGCTTGTCTTTTTCGGGCACTGAAGCTTTCTTT.

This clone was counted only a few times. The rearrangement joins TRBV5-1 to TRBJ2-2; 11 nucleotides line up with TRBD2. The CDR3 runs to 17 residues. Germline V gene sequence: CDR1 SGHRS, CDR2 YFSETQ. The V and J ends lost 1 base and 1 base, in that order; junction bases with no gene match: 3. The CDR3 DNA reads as TGCGCCAGCAGCTTGTTAGCGGGAGGGTTGAACACCGGGGAGCTGTTTTTT. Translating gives CASSLLAGGLNTGELFF.

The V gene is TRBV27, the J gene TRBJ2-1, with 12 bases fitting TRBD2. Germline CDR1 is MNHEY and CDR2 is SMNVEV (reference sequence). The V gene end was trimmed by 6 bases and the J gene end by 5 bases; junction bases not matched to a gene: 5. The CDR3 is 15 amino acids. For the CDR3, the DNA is TGTGCCAGCAGGCCGACTAGCGGGAGACACAATGAGCAGTTCTTC. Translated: CASRPTSGRHNEQFF.